A selection of T cell receptor beta chains follows, all from one sample in a study of blood T cell repertoires in COVID-19. Sequencing used immunoSEQ multiplex PCR; TCRdb keeps in-frame clones, though not all of them. The table shows about 180,000 clones, with 75% to 90% occurring only once. The sample was PBMCs or T cells enriched from blood (not recorded which). All receptors derive from a middle-aged woman with acute COVID-19. Each CDR3 is given with its conserved first and last residue. D genes are given only for firm matches.

>TRBV2|TRBJ2-1|TRBD2
TGTGCCAGCAGCGATACCTCTAGCGGGGTATACAATGAGCAGTTCTTC
CASSDTSSGVYNEQFF
>TRBV10-1|TRBJ2-3|TRBD2
TGCGCCAGCACCCGCTTAGGACTAGCGGTCACAGATACGCAGTATTTT
CASTRLGLAVTDTQYF
>TRBV19|TRBJ2-7|-
TGTGCCAGTAGTATAGGGCCAGGGCCGGGCTACGAGCAGTACTTC
CASSIGPGPGYEQYF
>TRBV3-1/TRBV3-2|TRBJ2-5|TRBD2
TGTGCCAGCAGCCAGTACGGGGGGGATACGGAGACCCAGTACTTC
CASSQYGGDTETQYF
>TRBV6-1|TRBJ1-1|-
TGTGCCAGCAGTGAAGCGCGCGCCCGCACTGAAGCTTTCTTT
CASSEARARTEAFF
>TRBV7-9|TRBJ1-3|TRBD1
TGTGCCAGCAGCTTAGCCGGGACAGGGGGCTTTGGAAACACCATATATTTT
CASSLAGTGGFGNTIYF
>TRBV3-1/TRBV3-2|TRBJ1-2|-
TGTGCCAGCAGCCAAGGAGGGTATGGCTATGGCTACACCTTC
CASSQGGYGYGYTF
>TRBV7-2|TRBJ2-7|TRBD2
TGTGCCAGCAGCTATTCTAGCGGGACCCCTCGAATAGCCGAGCAGTACTTC
CASSYSSGTPRIAEQYF
>TRBV30|TRBJ2-7|TRBD2
TGTGCCTGGAGTGTAGGTAGCGGGGGGGCCGCCGAGCAGTACTTC
CAWSVGSGGAAEQYF
>TRBV15|TRBJ2-5|TRBD2
TGTGCCACCAGCAGAGATCAGACGGGGGGGCCGACAGAGACCCAGTACTTC
CATSRDQTGGPTETQYF
>TRBV19|TRBJ2-3|TRBD2
TGTGCCAGTAGTGCACAGACTAGCGGTGCAGATACGCAGTATTTT
CASSAQTSGADTQYF
>TRBV12-3/TRBV12-4|TRBJ1-1|TRBD1
TGTGCCAGCAGTCGACAGGGCGGCACTGAAGCTTTCTTT
CASSRQGGTEAFF
>TRBV7-9|TRBJ2-1|-
TGTGCCAGCAGCTTAGTGGCGGGAGAGGGGGATGAGCAGTTCTTC
CASSLVAGEGDEQFF
>TRBV2|TRBJ1-6|-
TGTGCCAGCAGACAACAGGGAAACCGGAATTCACCCCTCCACTTT
CASRQQGNRNSPLHF
>TRBV2|TRBJ1-5|TRBD1
TGTGCCAGCAGTGAAGACAGGGGAGTTAGCAATCAGCCCCAGCATTTT
CASSEDRGVSNQPQHF
>TRBV3-1/TRBV3-2|TRBJ2-3|TRBD2
TGTGCCAGCAGCCAAGCGTCTAGCGGGGGGATGGGGTCGCAGTATTTT
CASSQASSGGMGSQYF
>TRBV4-1|TRBJ1-2|TRBD1
TGCGCCAGCAGCCAAGAAACAGGGGGTTCCTATGGCTACACCTTC
CASSQETGGSYGYTF